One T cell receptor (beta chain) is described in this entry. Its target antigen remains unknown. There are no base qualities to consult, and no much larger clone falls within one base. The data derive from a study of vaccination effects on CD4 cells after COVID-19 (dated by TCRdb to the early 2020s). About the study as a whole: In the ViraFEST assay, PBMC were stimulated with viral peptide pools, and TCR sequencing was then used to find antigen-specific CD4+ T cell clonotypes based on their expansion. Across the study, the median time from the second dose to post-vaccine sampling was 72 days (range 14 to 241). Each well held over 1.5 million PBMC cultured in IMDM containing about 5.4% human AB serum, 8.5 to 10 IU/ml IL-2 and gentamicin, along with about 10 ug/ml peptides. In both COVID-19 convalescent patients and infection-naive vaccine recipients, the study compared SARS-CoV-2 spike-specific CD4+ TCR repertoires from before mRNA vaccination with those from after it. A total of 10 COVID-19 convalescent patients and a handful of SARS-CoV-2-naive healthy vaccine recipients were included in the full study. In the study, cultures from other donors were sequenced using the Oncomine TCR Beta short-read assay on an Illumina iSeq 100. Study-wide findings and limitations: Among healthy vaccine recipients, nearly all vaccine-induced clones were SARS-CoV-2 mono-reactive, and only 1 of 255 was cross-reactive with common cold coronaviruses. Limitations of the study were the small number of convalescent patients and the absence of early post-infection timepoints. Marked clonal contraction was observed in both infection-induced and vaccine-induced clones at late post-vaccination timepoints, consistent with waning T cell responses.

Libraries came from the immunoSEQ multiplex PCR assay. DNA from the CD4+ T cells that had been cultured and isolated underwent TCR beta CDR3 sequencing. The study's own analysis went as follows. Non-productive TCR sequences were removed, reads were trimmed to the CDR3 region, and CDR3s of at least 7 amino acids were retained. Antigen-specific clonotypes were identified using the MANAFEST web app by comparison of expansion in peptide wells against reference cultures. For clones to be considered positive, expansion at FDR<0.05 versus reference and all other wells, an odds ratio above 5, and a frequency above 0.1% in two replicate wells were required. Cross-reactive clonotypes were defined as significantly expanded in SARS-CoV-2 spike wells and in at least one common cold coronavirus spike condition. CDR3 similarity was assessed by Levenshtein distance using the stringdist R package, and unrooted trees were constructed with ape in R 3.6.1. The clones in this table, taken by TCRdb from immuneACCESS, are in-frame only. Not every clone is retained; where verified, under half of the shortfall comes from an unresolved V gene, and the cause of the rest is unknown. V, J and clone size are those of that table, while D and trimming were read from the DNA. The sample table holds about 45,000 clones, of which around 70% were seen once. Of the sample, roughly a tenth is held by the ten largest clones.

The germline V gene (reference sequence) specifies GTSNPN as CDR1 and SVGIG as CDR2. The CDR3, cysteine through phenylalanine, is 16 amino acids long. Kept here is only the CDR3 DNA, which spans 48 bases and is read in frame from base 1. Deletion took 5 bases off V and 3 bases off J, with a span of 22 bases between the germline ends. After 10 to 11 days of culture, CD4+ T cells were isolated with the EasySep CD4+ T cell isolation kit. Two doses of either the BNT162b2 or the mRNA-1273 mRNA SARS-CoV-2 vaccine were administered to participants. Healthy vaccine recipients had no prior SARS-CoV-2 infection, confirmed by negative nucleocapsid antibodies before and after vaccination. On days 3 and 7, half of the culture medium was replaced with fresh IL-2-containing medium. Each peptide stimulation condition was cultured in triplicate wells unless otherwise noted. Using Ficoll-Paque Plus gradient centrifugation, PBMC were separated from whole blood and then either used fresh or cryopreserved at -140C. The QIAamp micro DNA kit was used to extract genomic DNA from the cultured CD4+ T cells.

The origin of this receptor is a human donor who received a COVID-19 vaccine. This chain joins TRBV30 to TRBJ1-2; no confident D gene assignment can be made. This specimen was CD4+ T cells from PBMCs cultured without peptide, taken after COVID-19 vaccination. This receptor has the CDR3 CAWEGSGAGLYYGYTF. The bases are TGTGCCTGGGAGGGATCGGGCGCCGGACTGTACTATGGCTACACCTTC.